A few counts support the clone carrying this TCR beta chain. Its specificity is not known. Unique molecular identifiers were incorporated during preparation of the TCRbeta library. TCRdb re-analysed the PCR reads in MiXCR, keeping a single row per CDR3 protein. The data contain approximately 520,000 distinct CDR3 sequences, about 10% of them singletons. This CDR3 has 16 amino acids. Germline V gives CDR1 KGHSH, CDR2 LQKENI. The germline V and J ends were trimmed by 3 bases and 1 base, with 16 bases remaining between them. These data originate in a study of T-cell reconstitution after alpha-beta-depleted transplantation in children. General observations from the study: Newly made T cells mostly supplied T-cell counts and diversity one year after transplant.

This receptor was identified in a female patient aged 2-9 years who had a stem cell transplant for aplastic anemia, so the T cells may come from the graft donor. The chain joins TRBV18 to TRBJ2-7; possibly TRBD2 for D (6 bases). Here the sequenced sample was PBMCs, mostly from graft donor cells, taken 180 days after TCRalphabeta/CD19-depleted stem cell transplant. The CDR3 DNA follows: TGTGCCAGCTCACCCTCGAGGCGGGACGGATCCTACGAGCAGTACTTC. It specifies CASSPSRRDGSYEQYF.